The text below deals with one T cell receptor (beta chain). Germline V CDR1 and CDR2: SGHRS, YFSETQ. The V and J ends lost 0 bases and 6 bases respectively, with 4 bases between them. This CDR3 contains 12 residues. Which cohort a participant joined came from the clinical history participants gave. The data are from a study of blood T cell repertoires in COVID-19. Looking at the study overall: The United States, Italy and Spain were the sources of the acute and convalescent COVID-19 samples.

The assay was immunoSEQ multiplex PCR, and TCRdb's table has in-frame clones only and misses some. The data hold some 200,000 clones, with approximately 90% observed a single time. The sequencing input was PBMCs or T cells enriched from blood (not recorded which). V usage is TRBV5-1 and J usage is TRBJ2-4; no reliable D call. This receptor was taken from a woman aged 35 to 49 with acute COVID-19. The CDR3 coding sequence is TGCGCCAGCAGCTTGGCGGGAAACATTCAGTACTTC. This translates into CASSLAGNIQYF.